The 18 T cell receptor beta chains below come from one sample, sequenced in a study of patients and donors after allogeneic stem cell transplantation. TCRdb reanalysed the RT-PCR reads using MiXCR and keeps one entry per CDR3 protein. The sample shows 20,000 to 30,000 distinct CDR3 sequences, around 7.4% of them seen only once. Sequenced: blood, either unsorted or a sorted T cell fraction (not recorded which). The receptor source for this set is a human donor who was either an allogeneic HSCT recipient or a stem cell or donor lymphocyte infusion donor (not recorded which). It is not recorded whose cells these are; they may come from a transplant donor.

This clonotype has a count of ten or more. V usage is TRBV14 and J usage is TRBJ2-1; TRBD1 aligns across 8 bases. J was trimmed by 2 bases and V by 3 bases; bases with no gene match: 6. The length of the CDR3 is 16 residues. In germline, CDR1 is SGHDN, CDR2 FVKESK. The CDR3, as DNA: TGTGCCAGCAGCCAGATAGGACAGGGAGCCTACAATGAGCAGTTCTTC. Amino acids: CASSQIGQGAYNEQFF.

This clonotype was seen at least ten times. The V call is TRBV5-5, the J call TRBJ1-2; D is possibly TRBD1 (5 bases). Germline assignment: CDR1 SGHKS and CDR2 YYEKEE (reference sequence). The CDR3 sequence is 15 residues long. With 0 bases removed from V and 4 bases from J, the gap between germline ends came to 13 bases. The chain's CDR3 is CASSLAQGFSYGYTF. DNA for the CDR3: TGTGCCAGCAGCTTGGCGCAGGGTTTCTCCTATGGCTACACCTTC.

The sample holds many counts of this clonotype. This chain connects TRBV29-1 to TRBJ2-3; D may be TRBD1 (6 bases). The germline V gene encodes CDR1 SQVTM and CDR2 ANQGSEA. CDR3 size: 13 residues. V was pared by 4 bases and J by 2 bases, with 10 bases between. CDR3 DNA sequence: TGCAGCGTTGCGGGACAAAACACAGATACGCAGTATTTT. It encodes CSVAGQNTDTQYF.

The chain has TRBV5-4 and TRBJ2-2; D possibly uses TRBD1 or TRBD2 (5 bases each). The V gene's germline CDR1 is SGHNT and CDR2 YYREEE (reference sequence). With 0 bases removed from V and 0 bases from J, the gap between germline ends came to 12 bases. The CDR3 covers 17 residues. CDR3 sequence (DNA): TGTGCCAGCAGCTTGGGGGGGTTTTCAACGAACACCGGGGAGCTGTTTTTT. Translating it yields CASSLGGFSTNTGELFF.

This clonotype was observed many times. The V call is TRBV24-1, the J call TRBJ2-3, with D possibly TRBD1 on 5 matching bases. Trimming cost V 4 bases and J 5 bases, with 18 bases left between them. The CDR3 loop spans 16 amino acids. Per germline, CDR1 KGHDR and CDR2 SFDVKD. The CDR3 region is CATSDPTTGTRDTQYF. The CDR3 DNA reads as TGTGCCACCAGTGACCCAACAACAGGCACGAGAGATACGCAGTATTTT.

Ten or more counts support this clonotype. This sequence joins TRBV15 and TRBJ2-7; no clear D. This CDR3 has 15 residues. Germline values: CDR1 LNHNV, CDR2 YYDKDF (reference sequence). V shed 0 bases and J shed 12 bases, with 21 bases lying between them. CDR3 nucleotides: TGTGCCACCAGCAGAGATCAAGGCCTCTGGGAAGCCTTGTACTTC. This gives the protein CATSRDQGLWEALYF.

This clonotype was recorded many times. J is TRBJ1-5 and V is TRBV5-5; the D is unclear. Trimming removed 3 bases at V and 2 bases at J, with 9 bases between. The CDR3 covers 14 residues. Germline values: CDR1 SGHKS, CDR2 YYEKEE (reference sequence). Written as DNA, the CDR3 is TGTGCCAGCAGCTCCCCGGACGGCAATCAGCCCCAGCATTTT. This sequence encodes CASSSPDGNQPQHF.

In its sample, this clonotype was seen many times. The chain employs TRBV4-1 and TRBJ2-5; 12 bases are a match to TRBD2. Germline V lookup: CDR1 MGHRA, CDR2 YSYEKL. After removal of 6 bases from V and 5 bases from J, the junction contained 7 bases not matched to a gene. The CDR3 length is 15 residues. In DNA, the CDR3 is TGCGCCAGCAGGACTAGCGGGAGAATTTTTGAGACCCAGTACTTC. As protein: CASRTSGRIFETQYF.

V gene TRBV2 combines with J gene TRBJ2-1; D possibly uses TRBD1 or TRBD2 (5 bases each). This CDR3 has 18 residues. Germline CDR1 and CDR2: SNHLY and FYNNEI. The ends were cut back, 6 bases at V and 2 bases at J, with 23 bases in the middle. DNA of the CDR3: TGTGCCAGCAGGGACTCCGGGACCAGCACTCCGCCCTACAATGAGCAGTTCTTC. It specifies CASRDSGTSTPPYNEQFF.

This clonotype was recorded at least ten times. The CDR3 DNA reads as TGTGCCAGCTCACCACAGGGCTCGGATCAGCCCCAGCATTTT. Its protein is CASSPQGSDQPQHF. This rearrangement joins TRBV18 to TRBJ1-5, with no clear D. The V and J ends lost 1 base and 5 bases respectively, with 9 bases between them. The CDR3 is 14 amino acids. In germline, CDR1 is KGHSH, CDR2 LQKENI.

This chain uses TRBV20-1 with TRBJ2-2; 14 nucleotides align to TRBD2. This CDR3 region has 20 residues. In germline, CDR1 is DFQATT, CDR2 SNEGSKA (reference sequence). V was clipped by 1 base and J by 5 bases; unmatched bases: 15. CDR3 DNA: TGCAGTGCTAGAGGAGGAAGGACTAGCGGGAGGTGCAGCGGAACCGGGGAGCTGTTTTTT. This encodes CSARGGRTSGRCSGTGELFF.

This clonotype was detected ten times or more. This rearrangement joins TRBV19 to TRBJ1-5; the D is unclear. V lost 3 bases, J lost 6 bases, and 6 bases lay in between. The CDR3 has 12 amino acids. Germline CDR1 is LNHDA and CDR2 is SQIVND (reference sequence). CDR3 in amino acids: CASSIMTQPQHF. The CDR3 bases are TGTGCCAGTAGTATTATGACTCAGCCCCAGCATTTT. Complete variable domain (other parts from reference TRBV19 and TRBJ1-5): DGGITQSPKYLFRKEGQNVTLSCEQNLNHDAMYWYRQDPGQGLRLIYYSQIVNDFQKGDIAEGYSVSREKKESFPLTVTSAQKNPTAFYLCASSIMTQPQHFGDGTRLSIL.

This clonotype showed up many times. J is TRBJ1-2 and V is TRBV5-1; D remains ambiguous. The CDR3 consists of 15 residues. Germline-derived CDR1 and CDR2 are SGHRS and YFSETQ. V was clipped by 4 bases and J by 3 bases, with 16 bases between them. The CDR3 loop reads CASSPIRASDYGYTF. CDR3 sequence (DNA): TGCGCCAGCAGCCCCATAAGGGCCTCGGACTATGGCTACACCTTC.

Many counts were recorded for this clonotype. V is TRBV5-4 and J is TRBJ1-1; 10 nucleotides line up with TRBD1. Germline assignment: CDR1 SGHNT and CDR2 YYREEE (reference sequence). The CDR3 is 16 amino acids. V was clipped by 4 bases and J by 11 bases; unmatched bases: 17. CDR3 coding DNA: TGTGCCAGCAGCCCCGGGACAGGGGTTGACCAGGTGTCTGCTTTCTTT. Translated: CASSPGTGVDQVSAFF.

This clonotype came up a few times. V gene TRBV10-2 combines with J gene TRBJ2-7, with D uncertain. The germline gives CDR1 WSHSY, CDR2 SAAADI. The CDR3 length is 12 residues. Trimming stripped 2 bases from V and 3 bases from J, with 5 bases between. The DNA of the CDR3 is TGCGCCAGCAGTGAGGGCTACTACGAGCAGTACTTC. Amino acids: CASSEGYYEQYF.

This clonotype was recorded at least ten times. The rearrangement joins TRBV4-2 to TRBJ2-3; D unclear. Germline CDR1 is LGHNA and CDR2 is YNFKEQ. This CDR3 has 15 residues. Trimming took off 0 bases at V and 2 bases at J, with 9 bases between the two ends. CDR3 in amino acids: CASSQDRASTDTQYF. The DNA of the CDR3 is TGTGCCAGCAGCCAAGATAGGGCGTCCACAGATACGCAGTATTTT.

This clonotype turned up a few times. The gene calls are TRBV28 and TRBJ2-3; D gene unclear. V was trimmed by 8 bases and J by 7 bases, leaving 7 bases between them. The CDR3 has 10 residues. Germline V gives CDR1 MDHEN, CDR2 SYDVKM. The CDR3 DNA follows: TGTGCCAGCCGGTCTTATACGCAGTATTTT. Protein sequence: CASRSYTQYF. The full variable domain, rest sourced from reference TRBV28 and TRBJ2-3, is DVKVTQSSRYLVKRTGEKVFLECVQDMDHENMFWYRQDPGLGLRLIYFSYDVKMKEKGDIPEGYSVSREKKERFSLILESASTNQTSMYLCASRSYTQYFGPGTRLTVL.

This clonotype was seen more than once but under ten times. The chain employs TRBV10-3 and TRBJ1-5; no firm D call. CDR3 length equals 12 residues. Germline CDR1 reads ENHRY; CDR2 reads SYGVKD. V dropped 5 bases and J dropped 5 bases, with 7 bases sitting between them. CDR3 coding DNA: TGTGCCATCAGTCAAGTGGATCAGCCCCAGCATTTT. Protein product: CAISQVDQPQHF.